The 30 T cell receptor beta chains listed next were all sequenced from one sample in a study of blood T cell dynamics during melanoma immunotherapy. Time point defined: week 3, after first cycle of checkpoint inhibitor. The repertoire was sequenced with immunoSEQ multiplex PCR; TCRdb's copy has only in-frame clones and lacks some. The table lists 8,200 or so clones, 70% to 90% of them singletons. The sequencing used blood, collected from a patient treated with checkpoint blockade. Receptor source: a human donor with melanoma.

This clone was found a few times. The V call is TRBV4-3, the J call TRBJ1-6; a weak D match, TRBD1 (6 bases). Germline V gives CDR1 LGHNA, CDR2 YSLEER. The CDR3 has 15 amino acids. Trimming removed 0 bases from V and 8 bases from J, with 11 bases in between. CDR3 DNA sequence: TGCGCCAGCAGCCAAGACGATGACAGGTATTCACCCCTCCACTTT. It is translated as CASSQDDDRYSPLHF.

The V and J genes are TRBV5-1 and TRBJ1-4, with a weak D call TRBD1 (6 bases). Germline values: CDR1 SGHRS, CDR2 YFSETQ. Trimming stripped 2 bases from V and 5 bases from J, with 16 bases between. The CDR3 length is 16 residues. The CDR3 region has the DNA TGCGCCAGCAGCTTTACGGACAGAGCCGGGAATGAAAAACTGTTTTTT. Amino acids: CASSFTDRAGNEKLFF.

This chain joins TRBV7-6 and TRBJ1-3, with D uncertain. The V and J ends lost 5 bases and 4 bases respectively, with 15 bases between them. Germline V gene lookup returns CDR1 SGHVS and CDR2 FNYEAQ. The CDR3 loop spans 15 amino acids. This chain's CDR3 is CASSPTEGLGNTIYF. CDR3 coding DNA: TGTGCCAGCAGCCCCACAGAGGGTTTGGGAAACACCATATATTTT.

The CDR3 loop reads CASSPTRTVSYEQYF. Here the CDR3 DNA reads TGTGCCAGCAGCCCAACTCGGACGGTCTCCTACGAGCAGTACTTC. The rearrangement joins TRBV7-3 to TRBJ2-7, with no clear D. Germline assignment: CDR1 SGHTA and CDR2 FQGTGA. The CDR3 totals 15 residues. V was clipped by 5 bases and J by 0 bases, with 14 bases between them.

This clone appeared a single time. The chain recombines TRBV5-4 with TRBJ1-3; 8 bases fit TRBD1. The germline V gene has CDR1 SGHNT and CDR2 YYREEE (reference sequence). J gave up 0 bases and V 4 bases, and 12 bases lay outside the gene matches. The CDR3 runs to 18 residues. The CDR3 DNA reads TGTGCCAGCAGCCTACTGGACAGGGTGGAAAACTCTGGAAACACCATATATTTT. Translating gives CASSLLDRVENSGNTIYF.

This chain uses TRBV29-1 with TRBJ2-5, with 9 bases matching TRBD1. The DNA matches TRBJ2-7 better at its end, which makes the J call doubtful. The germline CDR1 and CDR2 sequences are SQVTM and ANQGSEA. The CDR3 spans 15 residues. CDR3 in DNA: TGCAGCGTTGAAGAATGGGACAGGGACACCTACGAGCAGTACTTC. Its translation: CSVEEWDRDTYEQYF.

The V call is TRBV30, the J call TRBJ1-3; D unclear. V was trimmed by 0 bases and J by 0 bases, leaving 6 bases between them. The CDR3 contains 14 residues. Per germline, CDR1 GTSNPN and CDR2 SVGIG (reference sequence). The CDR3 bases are TGTGCCTGGAGTGTTGGGAACTCTGGAAACACCATATATTTT. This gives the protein CAWSVGNSGNTIYF.

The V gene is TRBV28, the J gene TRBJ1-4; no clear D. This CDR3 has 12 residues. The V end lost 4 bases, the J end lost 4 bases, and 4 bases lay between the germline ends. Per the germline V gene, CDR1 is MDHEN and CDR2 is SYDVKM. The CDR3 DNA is TGTGCCAGCAGTTCCAGTAATGAAAAACTGTTTTTT. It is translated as CASSSSNEKLFF.

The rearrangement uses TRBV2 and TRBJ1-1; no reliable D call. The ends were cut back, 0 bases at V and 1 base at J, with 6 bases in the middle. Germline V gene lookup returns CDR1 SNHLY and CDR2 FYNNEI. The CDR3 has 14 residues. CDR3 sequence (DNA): TGTGCCAGCAGTGAAGCGCGGGCGAACACTGAAGCTTTCTTT. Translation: CASSEARANTEAFF. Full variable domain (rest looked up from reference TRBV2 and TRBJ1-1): EPEVTQTPSHQVTQMGQEVILRCVPISNHLYFYWYRQILGQKVEFLVSFYNNEISEKSEIFDDQFSVERPDGSNFTLKIRSTKLEDSAMYFCASSEARANTEAFFGQGTRLTVV.

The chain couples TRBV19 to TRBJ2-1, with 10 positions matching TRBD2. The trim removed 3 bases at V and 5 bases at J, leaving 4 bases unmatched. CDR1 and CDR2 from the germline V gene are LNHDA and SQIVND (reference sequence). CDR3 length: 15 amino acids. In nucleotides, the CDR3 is TGTGCCAGTAGTATGGCACTAGCGGGAAACAATGAGCAGTTCTTC. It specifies CASSMALAGNNEQFF.

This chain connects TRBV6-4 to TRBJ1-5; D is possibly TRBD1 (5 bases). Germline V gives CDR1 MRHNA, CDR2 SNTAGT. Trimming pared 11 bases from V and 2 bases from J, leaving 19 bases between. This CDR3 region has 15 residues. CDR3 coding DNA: TGTGCCGGGATCGGGGGACGGGCTCGCAATCAGCCCCAGCATTTT. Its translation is CAGIGGRARNQPQHF.

CDR3 DNA: TGCAGCGTTAGAGAACAGGGCGGGCAGCCCCAGCATTTT. Its translation is CSVREQGGQPQHF. The J gene is TRBJ1-5, the V gene TRBV29-1; D is possibly TRBD1 (6 bases). V was shortened by 5 bases and J by 7 bases, with 15 bases between the two germline ends. The CDR3 is 13 residues long. The V gene's germline CDR1 is SQVTM and CDR2 ANQGSEA.

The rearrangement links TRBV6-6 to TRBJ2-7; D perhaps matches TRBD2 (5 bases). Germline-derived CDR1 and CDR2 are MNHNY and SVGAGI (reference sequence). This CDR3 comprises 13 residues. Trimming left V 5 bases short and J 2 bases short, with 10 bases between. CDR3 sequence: CASSPGKTYEQYF. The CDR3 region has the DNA TGTGCCAGCAGTCCCGGGAAGACCTACGAGCAGTACTTC.

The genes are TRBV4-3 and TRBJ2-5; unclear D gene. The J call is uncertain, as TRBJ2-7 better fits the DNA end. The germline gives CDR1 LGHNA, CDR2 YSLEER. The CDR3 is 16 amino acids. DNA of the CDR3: TGCGCCAGCAGCCAAGAAGACCGGGTCTTCTACTACGAGCAGTACTTC. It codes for CASSQEDRVFYYEQYF.

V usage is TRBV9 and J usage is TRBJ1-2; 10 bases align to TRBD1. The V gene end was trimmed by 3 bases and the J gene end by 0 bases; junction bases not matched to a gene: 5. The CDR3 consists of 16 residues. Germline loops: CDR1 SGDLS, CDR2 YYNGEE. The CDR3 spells CASSEAGQGANYGYTF. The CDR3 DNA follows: TGTGCCAGCAGCGAGGCTGGACAGGGGGCTAACTATGGCTACACCTTC. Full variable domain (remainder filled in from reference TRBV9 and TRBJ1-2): DSGVTQTPKHLITATGQRVTLRCSPRSGDLSVYWYQQSLDQGLQFLIQYYNGEERAKGNILERFSAQQFPDLHSELNLSSLELGDSALYFCASSEAGQGANYGYTFGSGTRLTVV.

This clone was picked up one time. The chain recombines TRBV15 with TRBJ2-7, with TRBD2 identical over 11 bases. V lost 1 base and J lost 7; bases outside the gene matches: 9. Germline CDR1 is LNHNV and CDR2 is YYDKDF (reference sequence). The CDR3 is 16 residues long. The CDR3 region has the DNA TGTGCCACCAGCAGAGTGGCCCTAGCGGGAGGAGGTGAGCAGTACTTC. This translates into CATSRVALAGGGEQYF.

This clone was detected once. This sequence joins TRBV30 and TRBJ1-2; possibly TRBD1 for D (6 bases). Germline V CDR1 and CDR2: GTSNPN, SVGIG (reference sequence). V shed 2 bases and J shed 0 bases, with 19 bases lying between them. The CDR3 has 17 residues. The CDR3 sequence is CAWSPRDTVLANYGYTF. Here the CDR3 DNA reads TGTGCCTGGAGTCCCCGGGACACCGTTTTAGCTAACTATGGCTACACCTTC.

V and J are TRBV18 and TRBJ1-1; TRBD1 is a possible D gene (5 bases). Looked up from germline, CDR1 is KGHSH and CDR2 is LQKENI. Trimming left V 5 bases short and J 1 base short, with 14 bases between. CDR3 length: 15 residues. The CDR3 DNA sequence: TGTGCCAGCTCAAGGTCTCAGCAGGGGAACACTGAAGCTTTCTTT. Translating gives CASSRSQQGNTEAFF.

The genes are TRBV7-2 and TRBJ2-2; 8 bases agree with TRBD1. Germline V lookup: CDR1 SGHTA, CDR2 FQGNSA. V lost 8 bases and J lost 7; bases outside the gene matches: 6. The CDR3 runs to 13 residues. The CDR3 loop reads CASRQGLDGELFF. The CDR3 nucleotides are TGTGCCAGCCGACAGGGGTTGGACGGGGAGCTGTTTTTT.

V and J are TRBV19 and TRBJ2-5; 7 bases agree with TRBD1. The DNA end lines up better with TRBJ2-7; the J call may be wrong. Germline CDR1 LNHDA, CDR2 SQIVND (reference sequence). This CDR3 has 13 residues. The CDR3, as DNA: TGTGCCAGTAGTAGACAGGGCCCCCACGAGCAGTACTTC. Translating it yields CASSRQGPHEQYF.

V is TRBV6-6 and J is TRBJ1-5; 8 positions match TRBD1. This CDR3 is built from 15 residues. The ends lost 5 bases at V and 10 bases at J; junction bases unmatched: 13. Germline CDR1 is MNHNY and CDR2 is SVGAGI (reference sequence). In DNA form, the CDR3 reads TGTGCCAGCAGTCGGACAGGGTCGGCTCCTAACCCCCAGCATTTT. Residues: CASSRTGSAPNPQHF.

Here the CDR3 reads CSVGGTGGKNTEAFF. The CDR3 coding sequence is TGCAGCGTCGGAGGGACAGGGGGAAAGAACACTGAAGCTTTCTTT. This sequence joins TRBV29-1 and TRBJ1-1, with 11 positions matching TRBD1. CDR3 length: 15 amino acids. CDR1 and CDR2 from the germline V gene are SQVTM and ANQGSEA. V lost 6 bases to trimming and J lost 1 base; unmatched junction nucleotides: 7.

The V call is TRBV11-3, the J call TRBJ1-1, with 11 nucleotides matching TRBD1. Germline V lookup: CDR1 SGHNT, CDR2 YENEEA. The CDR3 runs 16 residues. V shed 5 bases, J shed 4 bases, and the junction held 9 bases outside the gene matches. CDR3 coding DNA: TGTGCCAGCAGCCTCCGGGACAGGGGGGGATTCACTGAAGCTTTCTTT. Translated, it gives CASSLRDRGGFTEAFF.

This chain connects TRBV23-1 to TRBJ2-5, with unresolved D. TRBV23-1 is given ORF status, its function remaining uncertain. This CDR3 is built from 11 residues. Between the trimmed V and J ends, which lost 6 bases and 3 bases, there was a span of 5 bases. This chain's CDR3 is CASRREETQYF. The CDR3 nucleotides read TGCGCCAGCAGAAGAGAAGAGACCCAGTACTTC.

The CDR3 bases are TGTGCCAGCAGCTTAGGGCAGAAAGGCGGGACAGATACGCAGTATTTT. This gives the protein CASSLGQKGGTDTQYF. The chain recombines TRBV7-3 with TRBJ2-3; D perhaps matches TRBD2 (5 bases). V was shortened by 2 bases and J by 3 bases, with 15 bases between the two germline ends. In germline, CDR1 is SGHTA, CDR2 FQGTGA. This CDR3 contains 16 residues.

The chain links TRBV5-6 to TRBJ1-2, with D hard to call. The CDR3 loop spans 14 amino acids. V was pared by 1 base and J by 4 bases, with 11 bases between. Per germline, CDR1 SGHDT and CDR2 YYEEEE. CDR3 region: CASSLSDGPYGYTF. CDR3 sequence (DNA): TGTGCCAGCAGCTTGTCGGACGGGCCCTATGGCTACACCTTC.

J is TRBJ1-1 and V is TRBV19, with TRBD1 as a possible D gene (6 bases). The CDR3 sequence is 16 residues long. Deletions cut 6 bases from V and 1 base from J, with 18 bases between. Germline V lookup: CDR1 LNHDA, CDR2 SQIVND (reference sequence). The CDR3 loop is CASSQSTSQGNTEAFF. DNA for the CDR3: TGTGCCAGTAGCCAATCTACCTCACAGGGGAACACTGAAGCTTTCTTT.

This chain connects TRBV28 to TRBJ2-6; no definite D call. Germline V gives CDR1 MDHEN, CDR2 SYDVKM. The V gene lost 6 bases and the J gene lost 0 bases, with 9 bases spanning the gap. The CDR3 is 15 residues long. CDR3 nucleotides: TGTGCCAGCAGGAGAAGGAGCTCTGGGGCCAACGTCCTGACTTTC. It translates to CASRRRSSGANVLTF.

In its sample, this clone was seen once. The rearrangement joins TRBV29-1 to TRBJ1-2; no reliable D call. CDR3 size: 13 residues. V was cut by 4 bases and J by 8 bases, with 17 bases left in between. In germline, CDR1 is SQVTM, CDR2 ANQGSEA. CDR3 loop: CSVGGFSLGGYTF. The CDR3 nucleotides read TGCAGCGTTGGGGGATTTTCCTTAGGGGGCTACACCTTC.

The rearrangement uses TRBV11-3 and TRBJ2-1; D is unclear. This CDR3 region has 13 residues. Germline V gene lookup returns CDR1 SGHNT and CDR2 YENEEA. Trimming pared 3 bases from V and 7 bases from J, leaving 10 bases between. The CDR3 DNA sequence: TGTGCCAGCAGCTTGCAGGAAGGAAATGAGCAGTTCTTC. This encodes CASSLQEGNEQFF.